A single sample is the source of the 32 T cell receptor beta chains below, sequenced in a study of neoadjuvant anti-PD-1 for oral cavity cancer. Assay: immunoSEQ multiplex PCR; the TCRdb copy retains only in-frame clones and omits some. The data contain approximately 67,000 clones, around 83% of them singletons. This specimen was PBMCs, taken before nivolumab (anti-PD-1) treatment. All receptors come from a person between 35 and 79 years old with oral cavity squamous cell carcinoma.

This sequence joins TRBV6-4 and TRBJ2-3; TRBD1 matches at 7 bases. The germline CDR1 and CDR2 sequences are MRHNA and SNTAGT. The CDR3 is 13 amino acids. The trim removed 2 bases at V and 4 bases at J, leaving 0 bases unmatched. CDR3 sequence: CASSDQGADTQYF. Written as DNA, the CDR3 is TGTGCCAGCAGTGACCAGGGGGCAGATACGCAGTATTTT.

This clone was counted a single time. The CDR3 here is CSVVNTGELFF. The CDR3, as DNA: TGCAGCGTTGTCAACACCGGGGAGCTGTTTTTT. The chain carries TRBV29-1 and TRBJ2-2; D unresolved. The length of the CDR3 is 11 residues. Germline V lookup: CDR1 SQVTM, CDR2 ANQGSEA. V dropped 4 bases and J dropped 2 bases, with 2 bases sitting between them.

The chain is built from TRBV29-1 and TRBJ1-1; perhaps TRBD1 as D (5 bases). This CDR3 has 12 amino acids. V lost 3 bases, J lost 10 bases, and 15 bases lay in between. Germline-derived CDR1 and CDR2 are SQVTM and ANQGSEA. The CDR3 is CSVEGRTNLAFF. The CDR3 DNA sequence: TGCAGCGTTGAGGGACGTACGAATCTAGCTTTCTTT. Filled out from reference TRBV29-1 and TRBJ1-1, the complete variable domain reads SAVISQKPSRDICQRGTSLTIQCQVDSQVTMMFWYRQQPGQSLTLIATANQGSEATYESGFVIDKFPISRPNLTFSTLTVSNMSPEDSSIYLCSVEGRTNLAFFGQGTRLTVV.

This clone was observed a few times. V usage is TRBV9 and J usage is TRBJ2-7, with 9 bases lining up with TRBD2. The junction had 3 bases not matched to a gene; V was cut back by 3 bases and J by 5 bases. From germline, CDR1 is SGDLS and CDR2 YYNGEE. The length of the CDR3 is 13 residues. CDR3 DNA: TGTGCCAGCAGCGCGGGACTAGCTGACGAGCAGTACTTC. It translates to CASSAGLADEQYF.

There are a few counts of this clone. The CDR3 loop reads CASSPRDRGGGEQYF. The CDR3 nucleotides are TGTGCCAGCAGCCCCCGGGACAGGGGAGGTGGCGAGCAGTACTTC. The chain has TRBV7-8 and TRBJ2-7, with TRBD1 matching over 10 bases. The CDR3 is 15 amino acids. The V gene end was trimmed by 5 bases and the J gene end by 6 bases; junction bases not matched to a gene: 10. Germline loops: CDR1 SGHVS, CDR2 FQNEAQ.

V gene TRBV30 combines with J gene TRBJ1-5; 8 nucleotides align to TRBD1. This CDR3 spans 15 amino acids. Looked up from germline, CDR1 is GTSNPN and CDR2 is SVGIG (reference sequence). V shed 2 bases and J 7 bases; nucleotides not matched to a gene: 10. This chain's CDR3 is CAWSTTTGAGQPQHF. As DNA, the CDR3 is TGTGCCTGGAGTACGACGACAGGGGCGGGGCAGCCCCAGCATTTT.

Of note for this clone: This sample also contains other DNA sequences that code for the same CDR3. This chain uses TRBV5-4 with TRBJ2-5; D may be TRBD1 or TRBD2 (6 bases each). The CDR3 is made up of 13 amino acids. The germline V gene encodes CDR1 SGHNT and CDR2 YYREEE (reference sequence). V was trimmed by 5 bases and J by 5 bases, leaving 13 bases between them. CDR3 in DNA: TGTGCCAGCAGTTGGGGGGCGCAGGAGACCCAGTACTTC. It codes for CASSWGAQETQYF.

J is TRBJ2-5 and V is TRBV4-2, with D perhaps TRBD2 (6 bases). V was shortened by 4 bases and J by 5 bases, with 11 bases between the two germline ends. The CDR3 extends over 13 amino acids. The V gene's germline CDR1 is LGHNA and CDR2 YNFKEQ. CDR3 DNA sequence: TGTGCCAGCAGCCGTCGACTAGGCGAGACCCAGTACTTC. Translating it yields CASSRRLGETQYF.

The CDR3 reads CASSLVFEAGGDTEAFF. Here the CDR3 DNA reads TGTGCCAGCAGCTTGGTGTTCGAGGCAGGTGGTGACACTGAAGCTTTCTTT. The genes are TRBV5-5 and TRBJ1-1; no clear D gene. V was clipped by 0 bases and J by 3 bases, with 18 bases between them. The length of the CDR3 is 17 residues. Germline V gene sequence: CDR1 SGHKS, CDR2 YYEKEE (reference sequence). Together with reference TRBV5-5 and TRBJ1-1, the CDR3 gives the full variable domain: DAGVTQSPTHLIKTRGQQVTLRCSPISGHKSVSWYQQVLGQGPQFIFQYYEKEERGRGNFPDRFSARQFPNYSSELNVNALLLGDSALYLCASSLVFEAGGDTEAFFGQGTRLTVV.

This chain joins TRBV7-9 and TRBJ1-2, with TRBD1 as a possible D gene (6 bases). The CDR3 length is 12 residues. The ends were cut back, 10 bases at V and 7 bases at J, with 16 bases in the middle. Germline-derived CDR1 and CDR2 are SEHNR and FQNEAQ (reference sequence). This CDR3 reads CATRMGAGGYTF. The CDR3 DNA reads as TGTGCCACCCGAATGGGGGCGGGTGGCTACACCTTC.

This clone was counted between two and nine times. The genes are TRBV5-1 and TRBJ1-2; 8 bases are shared with TRBD1. From germline, CDR1 is SGHRS and CDR2 YFSETQ. V shed 3 bases and J 3 bases; nucleotides not matched to a gene: 7. The CDR3 consists of 15 residues. CDR3 sequence (DNA): TGCGCCAGCAGCTCGCCAGAGACAGGGGACTATGGCTACACCTTC. It yields the protein CASSSPETGDYGYTF. Based on the CDR3 plus reference TRBV5-1 and TRBJ1-2, the full variable domain is KAGVTQTPRYLIKTRGQQVTLSCSPISGHRSVSWYQQTPGQGLQFLFEYFSETQRNKGNFPGRFSGRQFSNSRSEMNVSTLELGDSALYLCASSSPETGDYGYTFGSGTRLTVV.

This rearrangement joins TRBV5-1 to TRBJ2-5; 10 positions match TRBD2. From germline, CDR1 is SGHRS and CDR2 YFSETQ. V trimming: 4 bases; J trimming: 5 bases; junction bases outside the gene matches: 2. The CDR3 sequence is 13 residues long. Here the CDR3 reads CASSGGLAETQYF. The CDR3 region has the DNA TGCGCCAGCAGCGGGGGACTAGCGGAGACCCAGTACTTC.

The sample holds a few counts of this clone. This sequence joins TRBV4-1 and TRBJ1-5; the match to TRBD1 covers 11 bases. Germline CDR1 reads MGHRA; CDR2 reads YSYEKL. The CDR3 loop spans 16 amino acids. The V segment lost 0 bases and the J segment 7 bases; nucleotides outside the gene matches: 5. The CDR3 reads CASSQDSGQGAQPQHF. In nucleotides, the CDR3 is TGCGCCAGCAGCCAAGATTCAGGACAGGGGGCCCAGCCCCAGCATTTT.

This rearrangement joins TRBV9 to TRBJ1-5; D may be TRBD1 (6 bases). V shed 4 bases and J shed 7 bases, with 18 bases lying between them. The CDR3 consists of 15 residues. The germline CDR1 and CDR2 sequences are SGDLS and YYNGEE. CDR3 region: CASSPGGAGLQPQHF. In nucleotides, the CDR3 is TGTGCCAGCAGCCCGGGGGGGGCAGGGCTCCAGCCCCAGCATTTT.

This clone was recorded only once. The junction and the germline gene differ at one end; a read error may be behind it. The chain couples TRBV7-2 to TRBJ1-6; 7 bases match TRBD1. CDR1 is SGHTA and CDR2 is FQGNSA in the germline V gene. The CDR3 is 14 residues long. The CDR3 region has the DNA TGTGCCAGCAGCCCCGGGACAGTTAATTTACCCCTCCACTTT. Its translation: CASSPGTVNLPLHF.

The chain links TRBV5-8 to TRBJ2-3; 9 nucleotides agree with TRBD2. The CDR3 loop spans 17 amino acids. V lost 2 bases, J lost 4 bases, and 11 bases stayed unmatched. Germline values: CDR1 SGHTS, CDR2 YDEGEE. CDR3 in DNA: TGTGCCAGCAGCTTCCTAGCGGGAACTTCCGGGCCAGATACGCAGTATTTT. Translation gives CASSFLAGTSGPDTQYF.

The CDR3 sequence is CASSPNQETQYF. The CDR3 nucleotides are TGTGCCAGCTCACCAAACCAAGAGACCCAGTACTTC. This chain joins TRBV18 and TRBJ2-5; D remains ambiguous. The CDR3 consists of 12 residues. Per germline, CDR1 KGHSH and CDR2 LQKENI. V was cut by 2 bases and J by 0 bases, with 1 base left in between.

V gene TRBV7-9 combines with J gene TRBJ2-5; D perhaps matches TRBD2 (6 bases). V was pared by 1 base and J by 2 bases, with 8 bases between. This CDR3 is built from 14 residues. Germline V gives CDR1 SEHNR, CDR2 FQNEAQ (reference sequence). CDR3 loop: CASSLERGQETQYF. CDR3 sequence (DNA): TGTGCCAGCAGCTTAGAACGGGGGCAAGAGACCCAGTACTTC.

The count of this clone is one. The chain combines TRBV9 with TRBJ2-7; D might be TRBD2 (6 bases). The CDR3 is 15 residues long. CDR1 is SGDLS and CDR2 is YYNGEE in the germline V gene. V was trimmed by 4 bases and J by 7 bases, leaving 21 bases between them. CDR3 amino acids: CASSPSGLARREQYF. Here the CDR3 DNA reads TGTGCCAGCAGCCCCTCGGGACTGGCCCGGAGAGAGCAGTACTTC.

This chain links TRBV10-1 with TRBJ2-5; D could derive from TRBD1 or TRBD2 (5 bases each). Germline V gives CDR1 WNHNN, CDR2 SYGVQD (reference sequence). V was pared by 6 bases and J by 5 bases, with 13 bases between. The CDR3 has 13 amino acids. This CDR3 is CASSAGTDETQYF. In DNA, the CDR3 is TGCGCCAGCAGCGCCGGGACCGACGAGACCCAGTACTTC.

The chain recombines TRBV7-9 with TRBJ2-2; D possibly corresponds to TRBD2 (5 bases). V shed 4 bases and J shed 6 bases, with 9 bases lying between them. Germline V lookup: CDR1 SEHNR, CDR2 FQNEAQ (reference sequence). The CDR3 is 13 amino acids. The CDR3 region is CASSSLGAGELFF. The CDR3 coding sequence is TGTGCCAGCAGCTCCTTGGGAGCCGGGGAGCTGTTTTTT.

The chain links TRBV5-1 to TRBJ1-3; D ambiguous. The germline gives CDR1 SGHRS, CDR2 YFSETQ. V lost 4 bases and J lost 8, with 16 bases in between. CDR3 length equals 14 residues. CDR3 amino acids: CASSEGWGADTIYF. The CDR3 nucleotides are TGCGCCAGCAGCGAGGGCTGGGGAGCGGACACCATATATTTT.

This chain joins TRBV13 and TRBJ1-1; no definite D call. Germline V gene data show CDR1 as PRHDT and CDR2 as FYEKMQ (reference sequence). V was pared by 7 bases and J by 6 bases, with 12 bases between. The CDR3 has 12 amino acids. CDR3: CASTMQHAEAFF. In nucleotides, the CDR3 is TGTGCCAGCACGATGCAGCACGCTGAAGCTTTCTTT.

This chain connects TRBV4-1 to TRBJ2-1, with 8 bases lining up with TRBD2. CDR3 length: 17 residues. V lost 7 bases to trimming and J lost 7 bases; unmatched junction nucleotides: 18. Germline assignment: CDR1 MGHRA and CDR2 YSYEKL. The CDR3 region is CASNRGFGGSGSNEQFF. The CDR3 DNA is TGCGCCAGCAATAGGGGATTCGGCGGGAGCGGGAGTAATGAGCAGTTCTTC.

This clone was observed a handful of times. The CDR3 DNA reads as TGTGCCAGCAGTGATATGACGGCGTCCACCTTC. Its translation: CASSDMTASTF. The chain joins TRBV6-1 to TRBJ1-2; no clear D gene. From germline, CDR1 is MNHNS and CDR2 SASEGT. V lost 3 bases and J lost 13, with 12 bases in between. CDR3 size: 11 residues.

The chain combines TRBV6-1 with TRBJ1-1; D gene unclear. V was pared by 2 bases and J by 0 bases, with 7 bases between. The CDR3 spans 14 residues. The germline CDR1 and CDR2 sequences are MNHNS and SASEGT. The CDR3 reads CASSEMAMNTEAFF. CDR3 in DNA: TGTGCCAGCAGTGAAATGGCTATGAACACTGAAGCTTTCTTT.

The sample holds one count of this clone. The chain links TRBV4-1 to TRBJ2-1, with TRBD1 identical over 9 bases. The CDR3 spans 15 residues. Germline-derived CDR1 and CDR2 are MGHRA and YSYEKL. J gave up 9 bases and V 0 bases, and 6 bases lay outside the gene matches. The CDR3: CASSQDRDRVSEQFF. CDR3 nucleotides: TGCGCCAGCAGCCAAGATAGGGACAGGGTGAGTGAGCAGTTCTTC.

In its sample, this clone was seen a few times. The chain has TRBV5-1 and TRBJ2-1; D not certain. In germline, CDR1 is SGHRS, CDR2 YFSETQ. Between the trimmed V and J ends, which lost 4 bases and 9 bases, there was a span of 17 bases. This CDR3 is built from 14 residues. DNA for the CDR3: TGCGCCAGCAGCCCCGCCGGACGCCGAGGTGAGCAGTTCTTC. Amino acid sequence: CASSPAGRRGEQFF.

DNA for the CDR3: TGTGCCAGCAGTGAATATAAGCCCCAGCATTTT. This codes for CASSEYKPQHF. V is TRBV6-1 and J is TRBJ1-5; D gene ambiguous. Trimming pared 2 bases from V and 8 bases from J, leaving 4 bases between. This CDR3 comprises 11 residues. The V gene's germline CDR1 is MNHNS and CDR2 SASEGT.

The J gene is TRBJ2-1, the V gene TRBV7-9; TRBD2 agrees at 9 bases. Germline V gives CDR1 SEHNR, CDR2 FQNEAQ (reference sequence). After removal of 4 bases from V and 9 bases from J, the junction contained 13 bases not matched to a gene. The length of the CDR3 is 16 residues. The CDR3 sequence is CASSSPAWTSAPEQFF. The CDR3 DNA reads TGTGCCAGCAGCTCCCCGGCCTGGACTAGCGCCCCTGAGCAGTTCTTC.

This chain links TRBV5-1 with TRBJ2-5, with 10 bases identical to TRBD2. CDR3 length: 18 residues. The germline CDR1 and CDR2 sequences are SGHRS and YFSETQ. J gave up 5 bases and V 3 bases, and 16 bases lay outside the gene matches. The CDR3 sequence: CASSSGRRAGGLEETQYF. The CDR3 region has the DNA TGCGCCAGCAGCTCAGGACGGAGAGCGGGGGGGCTGGAGGAGACCCAGTACTTC.

The V call is TRBV5-1, the J call TRBJ1-1; D possibly corresponds to TRBD1 (6 bases). V was shortened by 3 bases and J by 3 bases, with 18 bases between the two germline ends. CDR1 SGHRS and CDR2 YFSETQ come from the germline V gene. This CDR3 has 16 amino acids. The CDR3 coding sequence is TGCGCCAGCAGCTCTCCCAAGACAGGTAGTGACACTGAAGCTTTCTTT. Residues: CASSSPKTGSDTEAFF.